The clone carrying this TCR beta chain has more than one count but fewer than ten. Its antigen is undetermined. This sample was included in a study of T cells in Graves' hyperthyroidism and ophthalmopathy. Study-wide results and limits: Expanded thyroid clonotypes (above 0.001) were mostly also found in blood.

What was amplified from RNA transcripts were TCR beta CDR3 regions. The HTBI primer set served for first-round RT-PCR of the TCR CDR3. TCRdb recomputed calls from the multiplex PCR reads with MiXCR, one row per CDR3 protein. The table shows 460,000 or so distinct CDR3 sequences, with approximately 15% occurring only once. Uncontrolled infection, other autoimmune disease, pregnancy or lactation barred patients from enrollment. Germline CDR1 is SQVTM and CDR2 is ANQGSEA. V was cut by 4 bases and J by 6 bases, with 9 bases left in between. This CDR3 comprises 11 residues. This TCR derives from a woman aged 18-30 years with Graves' hyperthyroidism. The specimen was blood. The J gene is TRBJ1-2, the V gene TRBV29-1, with D maybe TRBD1 (6 bases). CDR3 coding DNA: TGCAGCGTTGTGGACAGAGATGGCTACACCTTC. Translating gives CSVVDRDGYTF.